What follows describes a single T cell receptor (beta chain). Its specific antigen is unknown. No much larger clone exists at a distance of one base, and base qualities are not known. Whole blood was collected in K2EDTA tubes by collaborating institutions according to the institutions' own protocols. For TCRbeta analysis, collaborators shipped samples in one of three forms: frozen whole blood, isolated PBMCs, or DNA extracted from either of those sample types. The CDR3 has 13 amino acids, counting the end cysteine and phenylalanine. This entry keeps only the CDR3 DNA: 39 bases, framed from base 1. Germline trimming amounts to 0 bases on V and 10 bases on J, with 3 as the count of junction bases outside the gene matches. The germline V gene yields MRHNA for CDR1 and SNTAGT for CDR2. The entry originates in a study of blood T cell repertoires in COVID-19 (TCRdb year 2020). Background on the whole study: Samples covering the acute and convalescent phases of COVID-19 were provided by collaborators in the United States, Italy and Spain. The material from the prospective study consisted of cDNA or gDNA derived from T cells, B-cell-depleted T cells, or PBMCs. The dataset comprised deeply sampled blood TCRbeta repertoires from subjects exposed to, actively infected with, or recovered from COVID-19. The repertoires were made available in a free public database intended to serve as a resource for research on the immune response to SARS-CoV-2. The samples were drawn from the first 160 participants of the ongoing ImmuneRACE study and from 1,254 subjects provided by 6 global collaborators. A de-identified subject ID, COVID-19 status, age in years and sex were almost always included in the sample metadata. Where available, HLA class I and class II types were taken from metadata supplied by the sample provider and were not determined by assay-based typing.

Results and caveats for the whole study, not just this receptor: The amount of clinical and demographic metadata varied by source and participant and was provided uncurated.

The immunoSEQ Assay, a bias-controlled multiplex PCR, was used to amplify TCRbeta CDR3 regions from genomic DNA. Per the original workflow: The number of nucleated cells in each sample was estimated from the amplification of reference gene primers within the assay. To quantify the absolute abundance of each unique TCRbeta CDR3 rearrangement, sequence reads were collapsed and filtered. For each sample, productive Simpson clonality was calculated as the square root of Simpson's diversity index over productive rearrangements. Here the immuneACCESS table is served through TCRdb, limited to in-frame sequences with V and J called. Missing clones are a known gap in these copies; in checked studies unresolved V genes cover under half, and the rest lacks a known reason. V and J calls plus clone size are reproduced from that table; the DNA served to infer D and trimming. This sample has about 230,000 clones in its table, and less than 85% of those were observed once. The ten largest clones represent 2% to 3% of the sample.

The TCR comes from a woman between 65 and 79 years old with active or convalescent COVID-19. What was sequenced was peripheral blood. Recombination connected TRBV6-4 to TRBJ2-1; 7 middle bases align to TRBD2. The CDR3 region has the sequence CASSDSFSGEQFF. The DNA is as follows: TGTGCCAGCAGTGACTCGTTTAGCGGGGAGCAGTTCTTC.